The rows below give T cell receptor beta chains drawn from one sample of a study of T cells in localized non-small cell lung cancer. This table comes from immunoSEQ multiplex PCR, and its TCRdb copy is limited to in-frame clones, with some not included. The sample has around 41,000 clones; around nine tenths are singletons. This material consisted of peripheral blood, taken before any cancer treatment. Receptors were obtained from a female donor aged 60 or older with stage I squamous cell lung carcinoma. CDR3s include the opening cysteine and the closing phenylalanine or tryptophan. A D gene is named only where the DNA matches it firmly. A row's size may be missing; if present it is once, few, many or a size class.

J	V	size	D	length	DNA	CDR3
TRBJ1-2	TRBV7-9	once	NA	11	TGTGCCAGCAGCTTCGGCTATGGCTACACCTTC	CASSFGYGYTF
TRBJ2-1	TRBV4-1	NA	TRBD2	20	TGCGCCAGCAGCCAGGGGAGTACTCAGCGGGAGATTATTCCCTACAATGAGCAGTTCTTC	CASSQGSTQREIIPYNEQFF
TRBJ2-5	TRBV6-1	NA	TRBD2	15	TGTGCCAGCAGGCCCGGCGGGAGCCCGCGAGAGACCCAGTACTTC	CASRPGGSPRETQYF
TRBJ2-3	TRBV9	NA	NA	11	TGTGCCAGCAGTAAGAAGGATACGCAGTATTTT	CASSKKDTQYF
TRBJ2-2	TRBV19	NA	TRBD2	15	TGTGCCAGTAGTTCATGGACTAGCACGACCGGGGAGCTGTTTTTT	CASSSWTSTTGELFF
TRBJ1-1	TRBV5-1	NA	NA	17	TGCGCCAGCAGCTATTACTCCGGAAAACCGGGCGGCACTGAAGCTTTCTTT	CASSYYSGKPGGTEAFF
TRBJ2-7	TRBV15	once	NA	14	TGTGCCATCTCGCCCCAGAGGGACTCCTACGAGCAGTACTTC	CAISPQRDSYEQYF
TRBJ2-3	TRBV11-2	NA	NA	16	TGTGCCAGCAGCTTAGCGGCTACACCTTTCGCAGATACGCAGTATTTT	CASSLAATPFADTQYF
TRBJ1-1	TRBV5-1	NA	TRBD1	15	TGCGCCAGCAGCCTTTCAGGGGGTGTCTACACTGAAGCTTTCTTT	CASSLSGGVYTEAFF
TRBJ1-5	TRBV10-2	NA	NA	14	TGCGCCAGCAGTGAGTCTGGGGTTAATCAGCCCCAGCATTTT	CASSESGVNQPQHF
TRBJ2-7	TRBV4-2	NA	NA	16	TGTGCCAGCAGCCAAGAAAGAGGGAGGCGTTTCTACGAGCAGTACTTC	CASSQERGRRFYEQYF
TRBJ2-7	TRBV27	NA	TRBD2	17	TGTGCCAGCAGTTTATCCCCTCGCCCGGGGGGGGACCACGAGCAGTACTTC	CASSLSPRPGGDHEQYF
TRBJ2-2	TRBV7-6	NA	NA	14	TGTGCCAGCAGCTTGTTGGGGGACACCGGGGAGCTGTTTTTT	CASSLLGDTGELFF
TRBJ1-3	TRBV30	NA	NA	11	TGTGCCCGTGGACGGGGAAACACCATATATTTT	CARGRGNTIYF
TRBJ2-5	TRBV7-3	NA	TRBD2	13	TGTGCCAGCGCGGGAGGTCAGCAAGAGACCCAGTACTTC	CASAGGQQETQYF
TRBJ1-5	TRBV4-3	NA	NA	13	TGCGCCAGCAGCCAAGATCGGGGACAGCCCCAGCATTTT	CASSQDRGQPQHF
TRBJ2-1	TRBV5-1	NA	NA	15	TGCGCCAGCAGCTTGTCCGGGGACTCCTACAATGAGCAGTTCTTC	CASSLSGDSYNEQFF
TRBJ2-7	TRBV12-5	NA	TRBD2	16	TGTGCTAGTGGTTTGGTAATGGGGACTAGCGGACATGAGCAGTACTTC	CASGLVMGTSGHEQYF
TRBJ2-7	TRBV19	NA	TRBD2	15	TGTGCCAGTAGTAACTGGCGCGGGAGAGCATACGAGCAGTACTTC	CASSNWRGRAYEQYF
TRBJ2-2	TRBV7-7	NA	NA	14	TGTGCTAGCAGAAGGACAGTTGGCACCGGGGAGCTGTTTTTT	CASRRTVGTGELFF
TRBJ1-1	TRBV9	NA	NA	13	TGTGCCAGCAGCTGGAGGGGGGAGACTGAAGCTTTCTTT	CASSWRGETEAFF
TRBJ1-5	TRBV2	NA	NA	11	TGTGCCAGCAGTGCCGGTCAGCCCCAGCATTTT	CASSAGQPQHF
TRBJ1-4	TRBV30	NA	TRBD1	16	TGTGCCTGGAGTCTCGCTTACAGGGGAACTAATGAAAAACTGTTTTTT	CAWSLAYRGTNEKLFF
TRBJ1-6	TRBV6-1	NA	TRBD1	15	TGTGCCAGCAGGCCGGGACAGGGGGGTAATTCACCCCTCCACTTT	CASRPGQGGNSPLHF
TRBJ2-5	TRBV25-1	NA	NA	14	TGTGCCAGCAGTGAATTACGGACACAAGAGACCCAGTACTTC	CASSELRTQETQYF
TRBJ2-2	TRBV4-3	NA	NA	14	TGCGCCAGCAGCCAAAGTGGTAACCCCGGGGAGCTGTTTTTT	CASSQSGNPGELFF
TRBJ2-7	TRBV4-3	NA	TRBD2	16	TGCGCCAGCAGCCACCTAGGGACTAGCGGGAGGACGGAGCAGTACTTC	CASSHLGTSGRTEQYF
TRBJ2-5	TRBV18	NA	TRBD1	17	TGTGCCAGCTCACCACCGAGGTCCCGGGACAGGGTGGAGACCCAGTACTTC	CASSPPRSRDRVETQYF
TRBJ1-2	TRBV10-1	once	NA	16	TGCGCCAGCAGTGAAAGTAAAACGGGACTCGACTATGGCTACACCTTC	CASSESKTGLDYGYTF
TRBJ2-5	TRBV19	NA	TRBD1	15	TGTGCCAGTAGTTTGGGACAGCAAACGCGAGAGACCCAGTACTTC	CASSLGQQTRETQYF
TRBJ2-1	TRBV5-1	NA	NA	15	TGCGCCAGCAGCACTCGGAGGGGAGCATACAATGAGCAGTTCTTC	CASSTRRGAYNEQFF
TRBJ2-1	TRBV6-6	NA	TRBD2	14	TGTGCCAGCAGTTACAGCGGGAGCTCCAATGAGCAGTTCTTC	CASSYSGSSNEQFF
TRBJ1-1	TRBV11-2	NA	NA	15	TGTGCCAGCAGCTTAATAAACTTAATGAACACTGAAGCTTTCTTT	CASSLINLMNTEAFF
TRBJ2-1	TRBV4-1	NA	TRBD2	16	TGCGCCAGCAGCCAAGAAGGAACTAGCGGGTTGAGGGAGCAGTTCTTC	CASSQEGTSGLREQFF
TRBJ2-3	TRBV20-1	NA	NA	11	TGCAGTGCTAGAACTATAGATACGCAGTATTTT	CSARTIDTQYF
TRBJ2-1	TRBV7-9	once	NA	16	TGTGCCAGCAGCTTAACTGACCCTCGGACCTACAATGAGCAGTTCTTC	CASSLTDPRTYNEQFF
TRBJ2-5	TRBV4-2	NA	TRBD2	17	TGTGCCAGCAGCCAAGATGTGCGACTAGCGGGAGAAGAGACCCAGTACTTC	CASSQDVRLAGEETQYF
TRBJ2-3	TRBV5-1	NA	TRBD2	16	TGCGCCAGCAGGCCACTAGCGACCAGTCGCACAGATACGCAGTATTTT	CASRPLATSRTDTQYF
TRBJ2-3	TRBV19	NA	NA	13	TGTGCCAGTAGTCCTACCTACACAGATACGCAGTATTTT	CASSPTYTDTQYF
TRBJ2-1	TRBV29-1	NA	NA	16	TGCAGCGTTGGGGGGACATCCCCACGGGGGTACAATGAGCAGTTCTTC	CSVGGTSPRGYNEQFF
TRBJ1-5	TRBV7-3	once	NA	14	TGTGCCAGCAGTCTTCGCAGGGGCAATCAGCCCCAGCATTTT	CASSLRRGNQPQHF
TRBJ1-3	TRBV2	NA	TRBD1	11	TGTGCCAGCAGAAGACAGGGGGTGAGATATTTT	CASRRQGVRYF
TRBJ2-3	TRBV7-8	NA	NA	16	TGTGCCAGCAGCTTAAGGGCGGACCCCAGAGGAGATACGCAGTATTTT	CASSLRADPRGDTQYF
TRBJ2-7	TRBV9	NA	TRBD2	15	TGTGCCAGCAGCGGGGGGACTAGCGGGCCCTACGAGCAGTACTTC	CASSGGTSGPYEQYF
TRBJ2-7	TRBV18	NA	NA	13	TGTGCCAGCTCGTCGGGAACCAACTACGAGCAGTACTTC	CASSSGTNYEQYF
TRBJ2-5	TRBV10-3	NA	NA	12	TGTGCCATCGGGGACTCTCAAGAGACCCAGTACTTC	CAIGDSQETQYF
TRBJ2-5	TRBV5-4	NA	TRBD2	14	TGTGCCAGCAAGTTGACTAGCGGACAAGAGACCCAGTACTTC	CASKLTSGQETQYF